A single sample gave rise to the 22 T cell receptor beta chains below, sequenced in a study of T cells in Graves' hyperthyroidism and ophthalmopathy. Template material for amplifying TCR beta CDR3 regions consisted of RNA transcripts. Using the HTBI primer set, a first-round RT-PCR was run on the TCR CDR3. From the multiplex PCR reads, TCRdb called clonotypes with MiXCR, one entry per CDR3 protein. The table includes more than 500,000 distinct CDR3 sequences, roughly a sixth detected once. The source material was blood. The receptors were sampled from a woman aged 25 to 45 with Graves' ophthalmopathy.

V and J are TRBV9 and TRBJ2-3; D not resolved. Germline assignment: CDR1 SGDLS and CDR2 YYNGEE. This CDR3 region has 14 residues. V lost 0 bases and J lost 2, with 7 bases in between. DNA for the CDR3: TGTGCCAGCAGCGTAGGGCAGATCACAGATACGCAGTATTTT. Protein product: CASSVGQITDTQYF.

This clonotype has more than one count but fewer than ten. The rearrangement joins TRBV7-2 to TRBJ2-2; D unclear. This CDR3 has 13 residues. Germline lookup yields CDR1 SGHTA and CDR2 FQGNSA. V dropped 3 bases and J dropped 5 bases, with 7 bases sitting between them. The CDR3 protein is CASSFGRTGELFF. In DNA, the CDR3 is TGTGCCAGCAGCTTCGGACGGACCGGGGAGCTGTTTTTT.

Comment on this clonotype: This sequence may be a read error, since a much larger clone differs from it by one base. DNA for the CDR3: TGTGCCAGCAGTCCCCGGGACTCGAAAGATGCGCAGTATTTT. Its translation is CASSPRDSKDAQYF. The chain uses TRBV28 and TRBJ2-3; a possible D gene is TRBD2 (6 bases). Germline V gene sequence: CDR1 MDHEN, CDR2 SYDVKM. The CDR3 runs 14 residues. Filled out from reference TRBV28 and TRBJ2-3, the complete variable domain reads DVKVTQSSRYLVKRTGEKVFLECVQDMDHENMFWYRQDPGLGLRLIYFSYDVKMKEKGDIPEGYSVSREKKERFSLILESASTNQTSMYLCASSPRDSKDAQYFGPGTRLTVL.

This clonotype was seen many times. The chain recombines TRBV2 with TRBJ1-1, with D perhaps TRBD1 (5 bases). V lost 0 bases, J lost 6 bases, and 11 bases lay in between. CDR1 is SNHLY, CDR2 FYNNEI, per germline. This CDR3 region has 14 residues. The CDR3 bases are TGTGCCAGCAGTGAAGCGATACAGGTCCCTGAAGCTTTCTTT. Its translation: CASSEAIQVPEAFF.

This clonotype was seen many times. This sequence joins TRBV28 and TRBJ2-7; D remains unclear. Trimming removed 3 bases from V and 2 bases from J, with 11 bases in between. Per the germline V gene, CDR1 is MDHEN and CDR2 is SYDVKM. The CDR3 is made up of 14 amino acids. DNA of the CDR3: TGTGCCAGCAGTTTTCTGGGTTACACCTACGAGCAGTACTTC. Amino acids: CASSFLGYTYEQYF.

The CDR3 DNA reads as TGTGCCAGTAGCGATAACACGGGCACTGAAGCTTTCTTT. This sequence encodes CASSDNTGTEAFF. The V gene is TRBV19, the J gene TRBJ1-1; D is unclear. Trimming took off 6 bases at V and 4 bases at J, with 12 bases between the two ends. Germline V lookup: CDR1 LNHDA, CDR2 SQIVND (reference sequence). The CDR3 has 13 amino acids. Looking up the rest from reference TRBV19 and TRBJ1-1 gives the full variable domain: DGGITQSPKYLFRKEGQNVTLSCEQNLNHDAMYWYRQDPGQGLRLIYYSQIVNDFQKGDIAEGYSVSREKKESFPLTVTSAQKNPTAFYLCASSDNTGTEAFFGQGTRLTVV.

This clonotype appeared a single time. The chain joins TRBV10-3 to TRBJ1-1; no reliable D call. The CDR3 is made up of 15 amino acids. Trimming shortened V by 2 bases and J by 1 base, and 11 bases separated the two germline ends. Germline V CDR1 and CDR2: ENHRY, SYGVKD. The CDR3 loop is CAISESPTKNTEAFF. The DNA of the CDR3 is TGTGCCATCAGTGAGAGTCCAACAAAGAACACTGAAGCTTTCTTT.

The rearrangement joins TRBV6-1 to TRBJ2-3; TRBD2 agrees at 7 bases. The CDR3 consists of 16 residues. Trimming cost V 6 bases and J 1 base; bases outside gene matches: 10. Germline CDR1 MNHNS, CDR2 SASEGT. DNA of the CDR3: TGTGCCAGCAGCCTCGACATGGGAGGGGGCACAGATACGCAGTATTTT. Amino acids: CASSLDMGGGTDTQYF.

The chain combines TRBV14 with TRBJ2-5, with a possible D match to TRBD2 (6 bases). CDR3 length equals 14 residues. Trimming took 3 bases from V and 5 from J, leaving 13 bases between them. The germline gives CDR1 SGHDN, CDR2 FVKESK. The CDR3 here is CASSHGGGVETQYF. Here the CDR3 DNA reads TGTGCCAGCAGCCACGGGGGAGGAGTTGAGACCCAGTACTTC.

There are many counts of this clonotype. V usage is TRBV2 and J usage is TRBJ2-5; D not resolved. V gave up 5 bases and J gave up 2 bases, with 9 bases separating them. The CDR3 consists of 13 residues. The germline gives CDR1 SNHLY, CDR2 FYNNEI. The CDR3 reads CASSRATQETQYF. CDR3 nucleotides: TGTGCCAGCAGTAGGGCTACTCAAGAGACCCAGTACTTC.

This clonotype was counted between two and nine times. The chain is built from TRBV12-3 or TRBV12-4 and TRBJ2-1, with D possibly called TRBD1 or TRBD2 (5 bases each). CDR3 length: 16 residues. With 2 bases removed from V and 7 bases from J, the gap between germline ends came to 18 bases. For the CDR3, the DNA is TGTGCCAGCAGTTTAACCAGGGCACCGAGGGGTAATGAGCAGTTCTTC. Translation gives CASSLTRAPRGNEQFF.

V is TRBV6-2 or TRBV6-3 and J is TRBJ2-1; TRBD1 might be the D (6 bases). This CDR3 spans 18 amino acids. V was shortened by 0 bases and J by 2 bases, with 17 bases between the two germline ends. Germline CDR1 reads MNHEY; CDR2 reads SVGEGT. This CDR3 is CASSYSLLGGLAYNEQFF. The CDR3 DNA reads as TGTGCCAGCAGTTACTCCTTATTAGGGGGTCTCGCCTACAATGAGCAGTTCTTC.

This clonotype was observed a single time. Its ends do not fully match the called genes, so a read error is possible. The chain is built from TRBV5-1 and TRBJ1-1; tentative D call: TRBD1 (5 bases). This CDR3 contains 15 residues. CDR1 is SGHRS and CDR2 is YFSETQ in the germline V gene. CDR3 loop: CASSLAGRVRTEAFF. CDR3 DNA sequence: TGTGCCAGCAGCTTGGCCGGCAGGGTCAGGACTGAAGCTTTCTTT.

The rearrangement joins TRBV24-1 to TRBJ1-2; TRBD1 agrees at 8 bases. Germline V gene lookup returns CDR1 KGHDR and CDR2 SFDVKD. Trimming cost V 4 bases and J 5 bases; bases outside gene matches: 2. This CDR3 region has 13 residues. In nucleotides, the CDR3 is TGTGCCACCAGTGAGGACAGGGTATATGGCTACACCTTC. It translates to CATSEDRVYGYTF.

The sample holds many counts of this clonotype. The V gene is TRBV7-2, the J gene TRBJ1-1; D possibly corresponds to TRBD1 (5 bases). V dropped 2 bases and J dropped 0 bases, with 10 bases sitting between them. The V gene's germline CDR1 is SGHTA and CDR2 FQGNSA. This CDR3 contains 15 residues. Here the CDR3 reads CASSLLGRLNTEAFF. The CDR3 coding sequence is TGTGCCAGCAGCTTATTGGGACGCCTGAACACTGAAGCTTTCTTT.

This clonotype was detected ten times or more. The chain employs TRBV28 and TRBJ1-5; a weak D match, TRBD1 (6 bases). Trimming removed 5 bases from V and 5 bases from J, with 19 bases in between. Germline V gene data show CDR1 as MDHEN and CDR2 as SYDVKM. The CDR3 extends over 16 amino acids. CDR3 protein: CASSRGPGEAHQPQHF. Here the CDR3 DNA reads TGTGCCAGCAGTCGAGGTCCAGGGGAAGCTCATCAGCCCCAGCATTTT.

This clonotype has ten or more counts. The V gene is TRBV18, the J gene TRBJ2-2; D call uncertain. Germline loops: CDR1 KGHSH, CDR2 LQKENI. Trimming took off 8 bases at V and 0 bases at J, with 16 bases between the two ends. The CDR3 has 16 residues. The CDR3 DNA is TGTGCCAGCCCTCTTCCCCAATTATCGAACACCGGGGAGCTGTTTTTT. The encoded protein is CASPLPQLSNTGELFF.

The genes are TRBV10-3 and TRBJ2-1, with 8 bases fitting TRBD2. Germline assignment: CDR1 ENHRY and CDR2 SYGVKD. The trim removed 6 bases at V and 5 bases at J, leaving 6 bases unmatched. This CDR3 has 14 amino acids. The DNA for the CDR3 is TGTGCCATCAGCAGCGGGAGAAAAGACAATGAGCAGTTCTTC. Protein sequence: CAISSGRKDNEQFF.

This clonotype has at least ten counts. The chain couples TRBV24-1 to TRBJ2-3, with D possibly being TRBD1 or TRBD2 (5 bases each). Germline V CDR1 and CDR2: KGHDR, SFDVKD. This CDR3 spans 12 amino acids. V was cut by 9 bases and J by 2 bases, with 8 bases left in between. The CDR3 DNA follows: TGTGCCACCGGTGGGACCACAGATACGCAGTATTTT. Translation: CATGGTTDTQYF.

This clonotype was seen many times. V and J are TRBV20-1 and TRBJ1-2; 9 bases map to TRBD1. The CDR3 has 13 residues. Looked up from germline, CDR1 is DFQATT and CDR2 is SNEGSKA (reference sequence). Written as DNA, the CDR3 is TGCAGGCCAGGACAGGGGTCAAACTATGGCTACACCTTC. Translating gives CRPGQGSNYGYTF.

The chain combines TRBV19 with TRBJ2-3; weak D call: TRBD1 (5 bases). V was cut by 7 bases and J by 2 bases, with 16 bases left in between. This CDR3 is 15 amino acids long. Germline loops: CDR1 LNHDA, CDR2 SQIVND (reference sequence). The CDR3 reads CASTLGALSTDTQYF. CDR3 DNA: TGTGCCAGTACCCTAGGGGCGTTATCCACAGATACGCAGTATTTT.

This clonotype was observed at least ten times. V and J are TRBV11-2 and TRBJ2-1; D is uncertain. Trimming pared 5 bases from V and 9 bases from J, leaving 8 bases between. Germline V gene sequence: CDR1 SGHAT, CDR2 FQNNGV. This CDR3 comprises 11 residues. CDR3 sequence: CASSTRSEQFF. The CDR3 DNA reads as TGTGCCAGCAGCACCCGAAGTGAGCAGTTCTTC.